The next 31 T cell receptor beta chains were all read from a single sample in a study of T cell repertoires in cytomegalovirus infection. A single record per CDR3 protein comes from TCRdb applying MiXCR to the reads. Among 200,000 to 300,000 distinct CDR3 sequences listed, roughly 15% were seen once. Sequenced: PBMCs. These receptors all stem from a human donor in good health (CMV status not recorded). Some clones in this sample may be carry-over from other donors' samples.

The chain couples TRBV24-1 to TRBJ2-3, with 8 bases identical to TRBD1. The V segment lost 3 bases and the J segment 9 bases; nucleotides outside the gene matches: 4. This CDR3 region has 13 residues. The germline gives CDR1 KGHDR, CDR2 SFDVKD. CDR3 loop: CATSDEDRETQYF. The CDR3, as DNA: TGTGCCACCAGTGATGAGGACAGGGAGACGCAGTATTTT.

The sample holds many counts of this clonotype. This rearrangement joins TRBV25-1 to TRBJ2-1; the D gene is possibly TRBD1 (5 bases). Germline CDR1 MGHDK, CDR2 SYGVNS. The CDR3 has 12 amino acids. V was pared by 9 bases and J by 8 bases, with 14 bases between. CDR3 coding DNA: TGTGCCAGTAGGGGTAGTGTCGATGAGCAGTTCTTC. This codes for CASRGSVDEQFF.

This clonotype was counted only a few times. The chain links TRBV2 to TRBJ2-1, with D tentatively TRBD2 (7 bases). The CDR3 totals 10 residues. The germline V gene encodes CDR1 SNHLY and CDR2 FYNNEI. The V gene lost 9 bases and the J gene lost 11 bases, with 11 bases spanning the gap. CDR3 nucleotides: TGTGCCAGTGGGGGGGCCCAGCAGTTCTTC. Its translation: CASGGAQQFF.

Ten or more counts support this clonotype. The CDR3 nucleotides read TGTGCCATCAGTGAGTCGACTAGCGGGAGGGCAAATGAGCAGTTCTTC. It specifies CAISESTSGRANEQFF. The rearrangement joins TRBV10-3 to TRBJ2-1; TRBD2 matches at 14 bases. The germline CDR1 and CDR2 sequences are ENHRY and SYGVKD. The ends lost 0 bases at V and 7 bases at J; junction bases unmatched: 2. CDR3 size: 16 residues.

The table lists this clonotype with a few counts. V gene TRBV20-1 combines with J gene TRBJ2-7, with a tentative D call TRBD2 (5 bases). The CDR3 covers 14 residues. Germline V gene data show CDR1 as DFQATT and CDR2 as SNEGSKA (reference sequence). V was clipped by 3 bases and J by 2 bases, with 14 bases between them. CDR3 protein: CSASPPTTTYEQYF. The CDR3 coding sequence is TGCAGTGCTAGTCCGCCGACTACTACCTACGAGCAGTACTTC.

The sample holds a few counts of this clonotype. This rearrangement joins TRBV29-1 to TRBJ2-2; no definite D call. The CDR3 extends over 10 amino acids. Germline V gives CDR1 SQVTM, CDR2 ANQGSEA. Trimming removed 7 bases at V and 8 bases at J, with 8 bases between. The CDR3 bases are TGCAGCGCCCTTGAAGGGGAGCTGTTTTTT. Translation gives CSALEGELFF.

The chain recombines TRBV27 with TRBJ2-1; TRBD1 aligns across 9 bases. The CDR3 runs 14 residues. Germline V lookup: CDR1 MNHEY, CDR2 SMNVEV (reference sequence). The V segment lost 5 bases and the J segment 6 bases; nucleotides outside the gene matches: 5. CDR3 in DNA: TGTGCCAGCAGTCCGGGACAGGGAATCAATGAGCAGTTCTTC. Translating gives CASSPGQGINEQFF.

This clonotype was observed many times. The J gene is TRBJ2-3, the V gene TRBV12-3 or TRBV12-4; D tentatively reads TRBD1 or TRBD2 (5 bases each). The CDR3 is made up of 16 amino acids. Deletions cut 3 bases from V and 2 bases from J, with 15 bases between. DNA of the CDR3: TGTGCCAGCAGTTTCCGTCGGGGCTTCTTCACAGATACGCAGTATTTT. It yields the protein CASSFRRGFFTDTQYF.

This clonotype was recorded at least ten times. The J gene is TRBJ2-3, the V gene TRBV7-9; D unresolved. Germline CDR1 SEHNR, CDR2 FQNEAQ (reference sequence). This CDR3 has 12 residues. V shed 3 bases and J shed 1 base, with 2 bases lying between them. DNA of the CDR3: TGTGCCAGCAGCTTCGGCACAGATACGCAGTATTTT. Protein: CASSFGTDTQYF.

The chain has TRBV20-1 and TRBJ1-6; D ambiguous. Germline V gives CDR1 DFQATT, CDR2 SNEGSKA (reference sequence). The CDR3 is 12 residues long. Trimming removed 0 bases at V and 9 bases at J, with 6 bases between. CDR3 nucleotide sequence: TGCAGTGCTAGAGATGGAACTTCACCCCTCCACTTT. Amino acids: CSARDGTSPLHF.

The chain uses TRBV5-5 and TRBJ2-7, with TRBD2 matching 10 bases. The CDR3 loop spans 16 amino acids. V shed 4 bases and J 6 bases; nucleotides not matched to a gene: 13. Germline CDR1 and CDR2: SGHKS and YYEKEE (reference sequence). The CDR3: CASSPSPGTSASEQYF. The CDR3 DNA follows: TGTGCCAGCAGCCCAAGTCCCGGGACTAGCGCGAGCGAGCAGTACTTC.

Many counts were recorded for this clonotype. CDR3 sequence reads: CASSSGSLGPNYGYTF. The CDR3 DNA reads as TGTGCCAGCAGTTCCGGGTCCCTGGGGCCCAACTATGGCTACACCTTC. The chain has TRBV7-9 and TRBJ1-2, with D maybe TRBD1 (5 bases). Germline V gives CDR1 SEHNR, CDR2 FQNEAQ (reference sequence). The ends were cut back, 6 bases at V and 2 bases at J, with 19 bases in the middle. CDR3 length equals 16 residues.

The table lists this clonotype with many counts. This chain joins TRBV7-2 and TRBJ1-2; D possibly corresponds to TRBD1 (5 bases). The germline gives CDR1 SGHTA, CDR2 FQGNSA. Trimming took 1 base from V and 2 from J, leaving 14 bases between them. This CDR3 region has 16 residues. The CDR3 loop is CASSLVGGGGNYGYTF. DNA for the CDR3: TGTGCCAGCAGCTTAGTCGGCGGGGGAGGCAACTATGGCTACACCTTC.

This clonotype was seen ten or more times. V is TRBV6-2 or TRBV6-3 and J is TRBJ1-4, with TRBD1 matching over 7 bases. Looked up from germline, CDR1 is MNHEY and CDR2 is SVGEGT. The CDR3 length is 16 residues. V lost 2 bases, J lost 7 bases, and 10 bases stayed unmatched. Written as DNA, the CDR3 is TGTGCCAGCAGTTACCGACCGACAGGGACGAGTGAAAAACTGTTTTTT. Amino acid sequence: CASSYRPTGTSEKLFF.

This chain links TRBV20-1 with TRBJ2-7, with D possibly matching TRBD2 (6 bases). The CDR3 runs to 14 residues. Between the trimmed V and J ends, which lost 0 bases and 3 bases, there was a span of 12 bases. Germline V lookup: CDR1 DFQATT, CDR2 SNEGSKA (reference sequence). Here the CDR3 DNA reads TGCAGTGCTAGAGATCTAGGACTAAACTACGAGCAGTACTTC. Translation: CSARDLGLNYEQYF.

This clonotype came up a few times. The chain combines TRBV6-2 or TRBV6-3 with TRBJ2-1, with D tentatively TRBD1 (6 bases). The length of the CDR3 is 16 residues. The V gene lost 5 bases and the J gene lost 3 bases, with 17 bases spanning the gap. Germline CDR1 and CDR2: MNHEY and SVGEGT. This CDR3 is CASSKGDTESYNEQFF. The DNA for the CDR3 is TGTGCCAGCAGTAAGGGGGACACGGAGAGCTACAATGAGCAGTTCTTC.

This clonotype was detected ten times or more. The V and J genes are TRBV4-1 and TRBJ2-7; TRBD2 aligns across 13 bases. The CDR3 runs 19 residues. V lost 7 bases to trimming and J lost 6 bases; unmatched junction nucleotides: 21. Germline-derived CDR1 and CDR2 are MGHRA and YSYEKL. The CDR3 region is CASIRSCGLAGATSLEQYF. The DNA for the CDR3 is TGCGCCAGCATCCGTTCGTGCGGACTAGCGGGAGCCACTTCTCTCGAGCAGTACTTC.

This clonotype was picked up a small number of times. V and J are TRBV11-2 and TRBJ2-5; D remains ambiguous. Trimming removed 3 bases at V and 5 bases at J, with 10 bases between. The CDR3 covers 13 residues. Germline values: CDR1 SGHAT, CDR2 FQNNGV. For the CDR3, the DNA is TGTGCCAGCAGCTTCGATACCCGGGAGACCCAGTACTTC. Translation: CASSFDTRETQYF.

This clonotype has more than one count but fewer than ten. The J gene is TRBJ2-5, the V gene TRBV5-1, with D unclear. CDR1 and CDR2 from the germline V gene are SGHRS and YFSETQ. Trimming took off 5 bases at V and 4 bases at J, with 12 bases between the two ends. The CDR3 runs to 13 residues. The CDR3 bases are TGCGCCAGCAGGGAGTATTCGACAGAGACCCAGTACTTC. This codes for CASREYSTETQYF.

This chain links TRBV2 with TRBJ1-1; D is ambiguous. Germline CDR1 is SNHLY and CDR2 is FYNNEI. The CDR3 totals 15 residues. V was cut by 2 bases and J by 0 bases, with 10 bases left in between. For the CDR3, the DNA is TGTGCCAGCAGTGAATCTGTAGATGTGAACACTGAAGCTTTCTTT. Translating it yields CASSESVDVNTEAFF.

Many counts were recorded for this clonotype. The chain couples TRBV7-2 to TRBJ2-5, with 7 positions matching TRBD1. Germline V gene data show CDR1 as SGHTA and CDR2 as FQGNSA. The J segment lost 5 bases and the V segment lost 5 bases, leaving 8 bases of the junction unmatched. CDR3 length: 14 residues. The CDR3 is CASSQGDRMETQYF. The DNA for the CDR3 is TGTGCCAGCAGCCAGGGGGATAGGATGGAGACCCAGTACTTC.

In its sample, this clonotype was seen many times. The V call is TRBV12-3 or TRBV12-4, the J call TRBJ1-2; 8 bases are shared with TRBD1. The CDR3 spans 12 residues. The J segment lost 9 bases and the V segment lost 6 bases, leaving 6 bases of the junction unmatched. The CDR3 reads CASSGTGARYTF. In DNA, the CDR3 is TGTGCCAGCAGCGGGACAGGAGCTCGCTACACCTTC.

Ten or more counts support this clonotype. This rearrangement joins TRBV12-3 or TRBV12-4 to TRBJ2-5; D remains unclear. The CDR3 runs to 13 residues. V was clipped by 5 bases and J by 0 bases, with 7 bases between them. DNA for the CDR3: TGTGCCAGCAGTCCCGAATACCAAGAGACCCAGTACTTC. It yields the protein CASSPEYQETQYF.

With regard to this clonotype: One base away lies a much larger clone, so this may be a sequencing read error. In DNA form, the CDR3 reads TGCGCCGGCCGGGACAGGGAAGGGAACACTGAAGCTTCCTTT. This gives the protein CAGRDREGNTEASF. The V call is TRBV5-1, the J call TRBJ1-1; 9 bases line up with TRBD1. The CDR3 extends over 14 amino acids. The V gene's germline CDR1 is SGHRS and CDR2 YFSETQ.

The table lists this clonotype with many counts. CDR3 bases: TGTGCCAGCAGTGAAGCACTGGGTCAGGGCAATCAGCCCCAGCATTTT. It codes for CASSEALGQGNQPQHF. This chain connects TRBV2 to TRBJ1-5; the D is unclear. Trimming took 0 bases from V and 2 from J, leaving 11 bases between them. The CDR3 is made up of 16 amino acids. Germline V gene data show CDR1 as SNHLY and CDR2 as FYNNEI.

As for this clonotype: A much larger clone sits a single nucleotide away, making a read error possible. The J gene is TRBJ2-3, the V gene TRBV12-3 or TRBV12-4; TRBD1 matches 7 bases. V lost 6 bases and J lost 4; bases outside the gene matches: 10. The CDR3 has 15 residues. CDR3 sequence (DNA): TGTGCCAGCAGCCCAGGGGACAGATGGGCAGATACGCAGTATTTT. Protein sequence: CASSPGDRWADTQYF.

At least ten counts were recorded for this clonotype. This sequence joins TRBV7-2 and TRBJ2-1, with TRBD2 as a possible D gene (7 bases). Deletions cut 6 bases from V and 4 bases from J, with 16 bases between. This CDR3 is 15 amino acids long. Per the germline V gene, CDR1 is SGHTA and CDR2 is FQGNSA. In nucleotides, the CDR3 is TGTGCCAGCAGGTACAGGGAGGGTAAATACAATGAGCAGTTCTTC. Its translation: CASRYREGKYNEQFF.

The J gene is TRBJ2-7, the V gene TRBV5-6, with unresolved D. The CDR3 is made up of 13 amino acids. Germline V lookup: CDR1 SGHDT, CDR2 YYEEEE. V lost 3 bases and J lost 3, with 10 bases in between. The CDR3 nucleotides read TGTGCCAGCAGCTACTATACGGGCTACGAGCAGTACTTC. Translating it yields CASSYYTGYEQYF.

This clonotype was seen a single time. CDR3 DNA: TGTGCCAGCAGTGACACGCCGGGACTAGCGGGCCCGGCGAATGAGCAGTTCTTC. It yields the protein CASSDTPGLAGPANEQFF. The J gene is TRBJ2-1, the V gene TRBV6-4; TRBD2 aligns across 12 bases. With V trimmed by 2 bases and J by 7 bases, 12 bases remained unmatched. Germline V gene sequence: CDR1 MRHNA, CDR2 SNTAGT. The CDR3 consists of 18 residues.

This clonotype appeared a few times. The chain links TRBV25-1 to TRBJ2-5; perhaps TRBD2 as D (6 bases). The V and J ends lost 5 bases and 5 bases respectively, with 15 bases between them. The CDR3 consists of 14 residues. Germline-derived CDR1 and CDR2 are MGHDK and SYGVNS. CDR3: CASSQYAGYETQYF. CDR3 DNA: TGTGCCAGCAGTCAGTATGCGGGGTACGAGACCCAGTACTTC.

In this sample, this clonotype turned up a few times. This CDR3 is CASSYSWDGYEQYF. For the CDR3, the DNA is TGTGCCAGCAGTTACTCTTGGGACGGCTACGAGCAGTACTTC. This rearrangement joins TRBV6-5 to TRBJ2-7; D may match TRBD1 or TRBD2 (5 bases each). CDR3 length equals 14 residues. The V and J ends lost 0 bases and 3 bases respectively, with 9 bases between them. The germline CDR1 and CDR2 sequences are MNHEY and SVGAGI.